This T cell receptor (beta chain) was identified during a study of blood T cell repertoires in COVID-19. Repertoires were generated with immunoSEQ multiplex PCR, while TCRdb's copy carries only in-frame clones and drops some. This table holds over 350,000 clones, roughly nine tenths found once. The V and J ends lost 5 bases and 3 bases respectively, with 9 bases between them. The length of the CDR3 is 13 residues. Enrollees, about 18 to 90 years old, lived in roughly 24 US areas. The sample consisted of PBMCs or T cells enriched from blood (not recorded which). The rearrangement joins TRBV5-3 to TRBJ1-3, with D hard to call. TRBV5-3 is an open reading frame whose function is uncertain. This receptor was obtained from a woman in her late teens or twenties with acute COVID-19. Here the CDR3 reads CARSPVFGNTIYF. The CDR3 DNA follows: TGTGCCAGAAGTCCCGTGTTTGGAAACACCATATATTTT.